This TCR beta chain was observed in a study of T cell changes during pregnancy in multiple sclerosis. Sequencing was performed with immunoSEQ multiplex PCR; in TCRdb, only in-frame clones are kept and a portion is missing. The sample has 40,000 to 50,000 clones, 94% seen once. This clone has more than one count but fewer than ten. Germline CDR1 and CDR2: SEHNR and FQNEAQ (reference sequence). The CDR3 spans 14 residues. V lost 6 bases, J lost 2 bases, and 5 bases stayed unmatched. The sequencing here drew on CD4+ T cells from peripheral blood mononuclear cells, taken in the first trimester of pregnancy. The rearrangement links TRBV7-9 to TRBJ2-3; 7 nucleotides match TRBD1. The sequence was collected from a female donor with multiple sclerosis, enrolled in a pregnancy study. The CDR3: CASRPDRFTDTQYF. CDR3 DNA sequence: TGTGCCAGCAGACCGGACAGGTTCACAGATACGCAGTATTTT.